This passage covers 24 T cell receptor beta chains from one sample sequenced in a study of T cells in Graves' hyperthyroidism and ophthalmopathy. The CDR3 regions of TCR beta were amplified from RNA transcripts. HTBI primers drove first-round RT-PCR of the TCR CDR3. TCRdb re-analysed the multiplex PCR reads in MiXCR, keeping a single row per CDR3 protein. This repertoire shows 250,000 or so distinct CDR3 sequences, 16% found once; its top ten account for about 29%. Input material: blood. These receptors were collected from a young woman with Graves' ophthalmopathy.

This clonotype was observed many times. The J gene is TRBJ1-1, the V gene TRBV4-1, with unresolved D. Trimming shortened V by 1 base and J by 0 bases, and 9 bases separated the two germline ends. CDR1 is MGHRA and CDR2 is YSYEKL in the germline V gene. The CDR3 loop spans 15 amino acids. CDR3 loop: CASSQGHRMNTEAFF. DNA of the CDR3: TGCGCCAGCAGCCAAGGACATAGGATGAACACTGAAGCTTTCTTT.

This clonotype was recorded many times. In DNA form, the CDR3 reads TGTGCCAGCAGCCCCCTAGCGGGGGCTAGCACAGATACGCAGTATTTT. Translated: CASSPLAGASTDTQYF. The chain links TRBV6-1 to TRBJ2-3, with TRBD2 identical over 10 bases. The germline V gene encodes CDR1 MNHNS and CDR2 SASEGT. There are 16 residues in the CDR3. J lost 0 bases, V lost 6 bases, and 6 bases had no gene match.

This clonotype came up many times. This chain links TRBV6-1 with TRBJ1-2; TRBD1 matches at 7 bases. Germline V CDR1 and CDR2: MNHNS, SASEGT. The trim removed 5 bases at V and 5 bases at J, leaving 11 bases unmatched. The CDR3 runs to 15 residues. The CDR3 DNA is TGTGCCAGCAGTTCCAGGGGGGACAGACGATATGGCTACACCTTC. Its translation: CASSSRGDRRYGYTF.

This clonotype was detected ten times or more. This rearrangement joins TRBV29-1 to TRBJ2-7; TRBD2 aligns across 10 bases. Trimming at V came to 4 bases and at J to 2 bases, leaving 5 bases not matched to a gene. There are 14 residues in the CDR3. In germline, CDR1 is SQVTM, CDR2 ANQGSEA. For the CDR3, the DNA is TGCAGCGTTGCTGGAGCGGGAGGGCCCTACGAGCAGTACTTC. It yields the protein CSVAGAGGPYEQYF.

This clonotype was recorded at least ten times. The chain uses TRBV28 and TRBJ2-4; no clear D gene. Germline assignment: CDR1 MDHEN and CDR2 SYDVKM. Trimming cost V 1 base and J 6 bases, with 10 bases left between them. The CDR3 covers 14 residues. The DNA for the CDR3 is TGTGCCAGCAGTTTATCGATTGGTGGAAACATTCAGTACTTC. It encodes CASSLSIGGNIQYF.

The CDR3 here is CSANSLSGAKETQYF. CDR3 DNA: TGCAGTGCCAACTCCTTGTCGGGGGCGAAAGAGACCCAGTACTTC. The V gene is TRBV20-1, the J gene TRBJ2-5; D tentatively reads TRBD1 or TRBD2 (6 bases each). Trimming shortened V by 6 bases and J by 3 bases, and 20 bases separated the two germline ends. The CDR3 is 15 residues long. From germline, CDR1 is DFQATT and CDR2 SNEGSKA (reference sequence).

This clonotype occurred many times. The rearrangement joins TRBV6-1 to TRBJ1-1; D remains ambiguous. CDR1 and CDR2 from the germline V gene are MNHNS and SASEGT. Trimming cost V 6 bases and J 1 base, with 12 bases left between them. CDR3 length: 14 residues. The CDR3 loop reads CASRRPYKNTEAFF. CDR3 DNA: TGTGCCAGCAGACGCCCTTACAAGAACACTGAAGCTTTCTTT.

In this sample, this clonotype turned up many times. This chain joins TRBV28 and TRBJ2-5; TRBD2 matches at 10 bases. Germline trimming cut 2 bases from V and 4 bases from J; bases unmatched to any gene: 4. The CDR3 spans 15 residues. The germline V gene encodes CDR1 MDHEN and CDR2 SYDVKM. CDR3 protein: CASSLSGGAGETQYF. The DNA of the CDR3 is TGTGCCAGCAGTTTAAGCGGGGGGGCCGGAGAGACCCAGTACTTC.

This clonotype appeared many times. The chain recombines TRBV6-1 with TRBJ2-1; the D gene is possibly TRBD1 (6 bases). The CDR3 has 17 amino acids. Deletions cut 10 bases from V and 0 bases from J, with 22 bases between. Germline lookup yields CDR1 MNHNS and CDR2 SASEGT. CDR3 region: CATLTWETGGSYNEQFF. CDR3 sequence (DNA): TGTGCCACCTTGACCTGGGAGACAGGCGGCTCCTACAATGAGCAGTTCTTC.

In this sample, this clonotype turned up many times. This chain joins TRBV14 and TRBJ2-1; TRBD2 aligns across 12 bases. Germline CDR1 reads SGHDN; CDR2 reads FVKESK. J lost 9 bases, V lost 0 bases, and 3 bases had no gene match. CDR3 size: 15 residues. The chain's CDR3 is CASSQELAGGGEQFF. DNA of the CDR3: TGTGCCAGCAGCCAAGAACTAGCGGGAGGAGGTGAGCAGTTCTTC.

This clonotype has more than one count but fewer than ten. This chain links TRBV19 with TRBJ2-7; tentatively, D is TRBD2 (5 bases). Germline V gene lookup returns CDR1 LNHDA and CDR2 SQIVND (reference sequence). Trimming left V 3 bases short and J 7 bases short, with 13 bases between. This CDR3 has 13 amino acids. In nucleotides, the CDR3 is TGTGCCAGTAGTATGTGGCTAGCTGGGGAGCAGTACTTC. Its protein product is CASSMWLAGEQYF.

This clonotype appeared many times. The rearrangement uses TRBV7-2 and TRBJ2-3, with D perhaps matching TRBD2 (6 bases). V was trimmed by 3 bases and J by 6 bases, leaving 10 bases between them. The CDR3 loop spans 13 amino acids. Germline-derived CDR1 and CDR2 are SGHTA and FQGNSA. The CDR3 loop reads CASSFRGLDTQYF. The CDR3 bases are TGTGCCAGCAGCTTTAGGGGACTGGATACGCAGTATTTT.

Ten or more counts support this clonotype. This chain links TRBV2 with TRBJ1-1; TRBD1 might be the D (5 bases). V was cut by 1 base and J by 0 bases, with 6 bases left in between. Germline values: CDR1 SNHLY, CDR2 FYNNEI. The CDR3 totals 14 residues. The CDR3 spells CASSEGQLNTEAFF. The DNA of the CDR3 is TGTGCCAGCAGTGAAGGACAGTTGAACACTGAAGCTTTCTTT.

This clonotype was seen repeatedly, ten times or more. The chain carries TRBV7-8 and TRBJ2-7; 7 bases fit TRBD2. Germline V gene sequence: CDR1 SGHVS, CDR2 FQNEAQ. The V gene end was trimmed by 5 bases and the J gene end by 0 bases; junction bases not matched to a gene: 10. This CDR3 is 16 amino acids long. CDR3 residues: CASSTGSRDYSYEQYF. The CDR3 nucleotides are TGTGCCAGCAGCACTGGGTCCCGGGACTACTCCTACGAGCAGTACTTC.

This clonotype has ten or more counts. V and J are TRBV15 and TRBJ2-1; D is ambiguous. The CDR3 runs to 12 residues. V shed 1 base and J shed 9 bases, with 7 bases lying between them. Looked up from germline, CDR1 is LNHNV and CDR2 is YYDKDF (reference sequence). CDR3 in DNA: TGTGCCACCAGCAGAGGGGGTCTTGAGCAGTTCTTC. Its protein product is CATSRGGLEQFF.

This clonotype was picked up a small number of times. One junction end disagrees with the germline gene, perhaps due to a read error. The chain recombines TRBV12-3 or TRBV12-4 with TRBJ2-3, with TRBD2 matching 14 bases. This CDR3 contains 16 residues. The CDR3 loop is CASSLGTSGSTGTQYF. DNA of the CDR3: TGTGCCAGCAGTCTCGGGACTAGCGGGAGCACAGGTACGCAGTATTTT.

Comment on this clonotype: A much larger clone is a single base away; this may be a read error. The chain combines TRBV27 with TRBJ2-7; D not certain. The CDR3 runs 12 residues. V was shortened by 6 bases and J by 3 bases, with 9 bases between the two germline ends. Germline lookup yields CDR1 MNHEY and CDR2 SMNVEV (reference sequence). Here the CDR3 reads CASSPHLYEQYF. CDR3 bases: TGTGCCAGCAGCCCCCATCTCTACGAGCAGTACTTC.

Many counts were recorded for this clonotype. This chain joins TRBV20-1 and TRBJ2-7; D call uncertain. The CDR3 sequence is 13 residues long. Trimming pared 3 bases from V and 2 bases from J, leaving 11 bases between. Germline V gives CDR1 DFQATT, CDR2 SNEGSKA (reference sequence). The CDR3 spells CSASEGYTYEQYF. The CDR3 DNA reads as TGCAGTGCTAGCGAAGGATATACCTACGAGCAGTACTTC.

CDR3 DNA: TGCAGTGCGGCCGGGACAGGGAGTTGGACCGGGGAGCTGTTTTTT. Protein sequence: CSAAGTGSWTGELFF. The V call is TRBV20-1, the J call TRBJ2-2; 9 bases are shared with TRBD1. The CDR3 runs 15 residues. The V gene's germline CDR1 is DFQATT and CDR2 SNEGSKA (reference sequence). With 6 bases clipped from V and 5 bases from J, the junction kept 10 bases outside the gene matches.

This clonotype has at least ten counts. In DNA form, the CDR3 reads TGTGCCAGCAGCACAAATGTCTTACAAGAGACCCAGTACTTC. This sequence encodes CASSTNVLQETQYF. This chain joins TRBV7-9 and TRBJ2-5, with no clear D. CDR3 length equals 14 residues. Per the germline V gene, CDR1 is SEHNR and CDR2 is FQNEAQ (reference sequence). Trimming shortened V by 5 bases and J by 2 bases, and 12 bases separated the two germline ends.

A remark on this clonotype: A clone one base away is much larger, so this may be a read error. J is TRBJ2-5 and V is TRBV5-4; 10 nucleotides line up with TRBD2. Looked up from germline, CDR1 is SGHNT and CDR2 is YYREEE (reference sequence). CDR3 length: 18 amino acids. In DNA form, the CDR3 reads TGTGCCGGCAGCGGAGACCTCGGGAGCGGGGGGGCCTTTGAGACCCAGTACTTC. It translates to CAGSGDLGSGGAFETQYF.

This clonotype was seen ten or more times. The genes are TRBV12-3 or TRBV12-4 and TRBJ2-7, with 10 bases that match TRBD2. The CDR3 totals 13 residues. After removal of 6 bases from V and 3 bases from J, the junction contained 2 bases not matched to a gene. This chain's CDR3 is CASRASGGYEQYF. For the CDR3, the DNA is TGTGCCAGCAGGGCTAGCGGGGGCTACGAGCAGTACTTC.

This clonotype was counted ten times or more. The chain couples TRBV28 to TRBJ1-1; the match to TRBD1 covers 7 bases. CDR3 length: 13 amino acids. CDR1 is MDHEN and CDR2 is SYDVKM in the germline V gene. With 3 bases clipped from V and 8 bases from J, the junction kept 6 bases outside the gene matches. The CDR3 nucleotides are TGTGCCAGCAGTTTTTTCGCAGGGGGAGAAGCTTTCTTT. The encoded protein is CASSFFAGGEAFF. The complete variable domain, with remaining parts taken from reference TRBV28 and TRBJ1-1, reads DVKVTQSSRYLVKRTGEKVFLECVQDMDHENMFWYRQDPGLGLRLIYFSYDVKMKEKGDIPEGYSVSREKKERFSLILESASTNQTSMYLCASSFFAGGEAFFGQGTRLTVV.

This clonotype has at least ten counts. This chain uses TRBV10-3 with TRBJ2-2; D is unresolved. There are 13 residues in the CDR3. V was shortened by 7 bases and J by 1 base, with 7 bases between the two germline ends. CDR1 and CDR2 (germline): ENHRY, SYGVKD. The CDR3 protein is CAITRGNTGELFF. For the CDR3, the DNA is TGTGCCATCACCCGTGGGAACACCGGGGAGCTGTTTTTT.